This passage covers 20 T cell receptor beta chains from one sample sequenced in a study of sequential checkpoint blockade in melanoma. Profiled with immunoSEQ multiplex PCR; TCRdb holds only in-frame clones, not every one. Of roughly 30,000 clones listed, 82% are singletons. Treatment reported: randomized to nivolumab then ipilimumab (arm A) or the reverse (arm B). Here the sequenced sample was CD8+ T cells sorted from blood (inferred from file names), taken from a patient given nivolumab and ipilimumab in sequence. These receptors were obtained from a human donor with melanoma.

The chain uses TRBV6-1 and TRBJ2-3, with TRBD2 matching 7 bases. The CDR3 length is 15 residues. J was trimmed by 5 bases and V by 2 bases; bases with no gene match: 7. Germline V lookup: CDR1 MNHNS, CDR2 SASEGT. CDR3: CASSEFSGGGDTQYF. Written as DNA, the CDR3 is TGTGCCAGCAGTGAATTTTCGGGAGGCGGAGATACGCAGTATTTT.

This clone was counted a few times. The chain couples TRBV2 to TRBJ1-5; 7 bases are a match to TRBD1. The germline CDR1 and CDR2 sequences are SNHLY and FYNNEI. The V gene end was trimmed by 7 bases and the J gene end by 5 bases; junction bases not matched to a gene: 8. This CDR3 region has 14 residues. The CDR3 loop is CASTTGDSYQPQHF. Written as DNA, the CDR3 is TGTGCCAGCACCACCGGGGACAGCTATCAGCCCCAGCATTTT. The whole variable domain, filled in from reference TRBV2 and TRBJ1-5, reads EPEVTQTPSHQVTQMGQEVILRCVPISNHLYFYWYRQILGQKVEFLVSFYNNEISEKSEIFDDQFSVERPDGSNFTLKIRSTKLEDSAMYFCASTTGDSYQPQHFGDGTRLSIL.

Of note for this clone: Other nucleotide sequences from this sample produce the same CDR3. V is TRBV27 and J is TRBJ2-7, with 8 bases that match TRBD1. The CDR3 covers 15 residues. The V gene's germline CDR1 is MNHEY and CDR2 SMNVEV (reference sequence). J lost 2 bases, V lost 3 bases, and 6 bases had no gene match. DNA of the CDR3: TGTGCCAGCAGTTTTCTAGGACAGGGAACCTACGAGCAGTACTTC. Translated: CASSFLGQGTYEQYF.

CDR3 in DNA: TGCGCCAGCAGCTTAGACAGGGGTTTCTACGAGCAGTACTTC. Amino acids: CASSLDRGFYEQYF. V gene TRBV5-1 combines with J gene TRBJ2-5, with TRBD1 matching over 8 bases. The J call may be incorrect, as the DNA end agrees better with TRBJ2-7. The CDR3 spans 14 residues. Germline V lookup: CDR1 SGHRS, CDR2 YFSETQ.

The V gene is TRBV6-6, the J gene TRBJ2-1, with 14 bases that match TRBD2. From germline, CDR1 is MNHNY and CDR2 SVGAGI (reference sequence). Trimming took 2 bases from V and 9 from J; bases not matched to a gene: 6. This CDR3 is 16 amino acids long. CDR3 coding DNA: TGTGCCAGCAGTTACCTGGGACTAGCGGGAGTAGGTGAGCAGTTCTTC. Protein product: CASSYLGLAGVGEQFF.

V usage is TRBV11-2 and J usage is TRBJ2-5; TRBD2 is a possible D gene (6 bases). Germline-derived CDR1 and CDR2 are SGHAT and FQNNGV. The V gene lost 7 bases and the J gene lost 3 bases, with 15 bases spanning the gap. The CDR3 spans 14 residues. The CDR3 here is CASMSSTGEETQYF. In DNA form, the CDR3 reads TGTGCCAGCATGAGCAGTACGGGGGAAGAGACCCAGTACTTC.

The chain is built from TRBV28 and TRBJ2-7, with a weak D call TRBD1 (5 bases). The CDR3 is made up of 14 amino acids. Deletions cut 3 bases from V and 0 bases from J, with 9 bases between. CDR1 is MDHEN and CDR2 is SYDVKM in the germline V gene. DNA for the CDR3: TGTGCCAGCAGTTTCCAGGGATCCTCCTACGAGCAGTACTTC. Protein sequence: CASSFQGSSYEQYF.

V usage is TRBV28 and J usage is TRBJ2-5; 8 positions match TRBD2. The CDR3 length is 15 residues. The J segment lost 5 bases and the V segment lost 7 bases, leaving 12 bases of the junction unmatched. Germline CDR1 MDHEN, CDR2 SYDVKM. This chain's CDR3 is CASISGGRLGETQYF. The CDR3 nucleotides are TGTGCCAGCATCAGCGGGGGCCGTTTAGGGGAGACCCAGTACTTC.

This clone was seen a single time. The chain has TRBV4-2 and TRBJ2-5; 8 bases map to TRBD2. Germline lookup yields CDR1 LGHNA and CDR2 YNFKEQ. The CDR3 is 18 amino acids. Trimming removed 1 base from V and 0 bases from J; junction bases left unmatched: 10. The chain's CDR3 is CASSQATSGGLYQETQYF. The CDR3 DNA reads TGTGCCAGCAGCCAAGCAACTAGCGGAGGGCTGTACCAAGAGACCCAGTACTTC.

The chain is built from TRBV2 and TRBJ2-7; no clear D gene. Germline CDR1 is SNHLY and CDR2 is FYNNEI. The CDR3 extends over 14 amino acids. Trimming took off 6 bases at V and 1 base at J, with 13 bases between the two ends. CDR3 in amino acids: CASRPARISYEQYF. CDR3 nucleotide sequence: TGTGCCAGCAGACCGGCCAGGATATCCTACGAGCAGTACTTC.

The CDR3 sequence is CASGLGGTGYGYTF. The CDR3 DNA sequence: TGTGCTAGTGGTTTGGGCGGGACAGGGTATGGCTACACCTTC. The chain is built from TRBV12-5 and TRBJ1-2, with 9 bases aligning to TRBD1. The CDR3 is 14 residues long. In germline, CDR1 is LGHNT, CDR2 FRNRAP. Trimming took 1 base from V and 5 from J; bases not matched to a gene: 2.

The genes are TRBV9 and TRBJ2-3, with TRBD2 matching over 10 bases. The CDR3 runs 17 residues. Germline assignment: CDR1 SGDLS and CDR2 YYNGEE. After removal of 0 bases from V and 4 bases from J, the junction contained 8 bases not matched to a gene. This CDR3 is CASSVASGGARADTQYF. CDR3 DNA: TGTGCCAGCAGCGTAGCCAGCGGGGGGGCCAGGGCAGATACGCAGTATTTT. The whole variable domain, filled in from reference TRBV9 and TRBJ2-3, reads DSGVTQTPKHLITATGQRVTLRCSPRSGDLSVYWYQQSLDQGLQFLIQYYNGEERAKGNILERFSAQQFPDLHSELNLSSLELGDSALYFCASSVASGGARADTQYFGPGTRLTVL.

This clone was counted a few times. The CDR3 DNA reads TGTGCCAGCAGTCCGGTCCGCTCTGGGGCCAACGTCCTGACTTTC. It specifies CASSPVRSGANVLTF. V gene TRBV5-4 combines with J gene TRBJ2-6; no clear D gene. The CDR3 totals 15 residues. V lost 5 bases to trimming and J lost 0 bases, with 9 bases between them. Germline-derived CDR1 and CDR2 are SGHNT and YYREEE (reference sequence).

The CDR3 spells CASALDRVWTEAFF. In DNA form, the CDR3 reads TGTGCCAGCGCTCTAGACAGGGTTTGGACTGAAGCTTTCTTT. The gene calls are TRBV28 and TRBJ1-1; 7 bases agree with TRBD1. The ends lost 8 bases at V and 5 bases at J; junction bases unmatched: 11. Germline V CDR1 and CDR2: MDHEN, SYDVKM. The CDR3 is 14 amino acids.

As to this clone: The germline gene is not matched at one end of the junction; a read error may be the cause. Other DNA sequences in this sample translate to the same CDR3. The V call is TRBV14, the J call TRBJ1-2, with D uncertain. Germline V gives CDR1 SGHDN, CDR2 FVKESK. This CDR3 is 15 amino acids long. The CDR3 sequence is CASSQDLAPGYGYTF. Here the CDR3 DNA reads TGCGCCAGCAGCCAAGATTTAGCCCCGGGGTATGGCTACACCTTC.

The chain carries TRBV5-4 and TRBJ2-5; D may be TRBD1 (7 bases). The V gene lost 10 bases and the J gene lost 4 bases, with 14 bases spanning the gap. CDR3 size: 12 residues. Germline V gives CDR1 SGHNT, CDR2 YYREEE (reference sequence). The CDR3 DNA reads TGTGCCCCAGGGGGGAGAGGAGAGACCCAGTACTTC. It codes for CAPGGRGETQYF.

V gene TRBV28 combines with J gene TRBJ2-7, with 9 bases that match TRBD1. The CDR3 has 16 amino acids. Germline CDR1 reads MDHEN; CDR2 reads SYDVKM. Germline trimming cut 3 bases from V and 3 bases from J; bases unmatched to any gene: 9. CDR3 DNA: TGTGCCAGCAGTTTTGATGTGACAGGGGGGCTCTACGAGCAGTACTTC. This codes for CASSFDVTGGLYEQYF.

The chain couples TRBV2 to TRBJ2-7; 9 bases map to TRBD1. With 7 bases clipped from V and 3 bases from J, the junction kept 4 bases outside the gene matches. From germline, CDR1 is SNHLY and CDR2 FYNNEI. CDR3 length: 13 amino acids. CDR3 bases: TGTGCCAGCACCGGACAGGGGAACTACGAGCAGTACTTC. Protein product: CASTGQGNYEQYF. Using reference TRBV2 and TRBJ2-7 for the parts outside the CDR3, the full variable domain is EPEVTQTPSHQVTQMGQEVILRCVPISNHLYFYWYRQILGQKVEFLVSFYNNEISEKSEIFDDQFSVERPDGSNFTLKIRSTKLEDSAMYFCASTGQGNYEQYFGPGTRLTVT.

V and J are TRBV6-1 and TRBJ1-1; 7 nucleotides align to TRBD1. This CDR3 region has 15 residues. CDR1 is MNHNS and CDR2 is SASEGT in the germline V gene. V shed 6 bases, J shed 0 bases, and the junction held 7 bases outside the gene matches. CDR3: CASRLDRVLNTEAFF. CDR3 DNA sequence: TGTGCCAGCAGGCTAGACAGGGTCTTGAACACTGAAGCTTTCTTT.

The rearrangement links TRBV30 to TRBJ2-5; D gene uncertain. The J call may be mistaken, given a closer DNA end match to TRBJ2-7. This CDR3 contains 12 residues. The germline V gene has CDR1 GTSNPN and CDR2 SVGIG (reference sequence). CDR3: CAWAIKVGEQYF. The CDR3 nucleotides read TGTGCCTGGGCGATAAAGGTGGGCGAGCAGTACTTC.